These 26 T cell receptor beta chains were all obtained from the same sample, sequenced in a study of blood T cell repertoires in COVID-19. Generated by immunoSEQ multiplex PCR, the TCRdb table keeps only in-frame clones and is missing some. The table records some 94,000 clones, approximately 70% of them present only once. Sequencing was performed on peripheral blood. These receptors all stem from a woman in her sixties or seventies in a cohort sampled during active or convalescent COVID-19.

This chain connects TRBV19 to TRBJ1-5; 9 bases line up with TRBD1. There are 16 residues in the CDR3. V shed 5 bases, J shed 2 bases, and the junction held 7 bases outside the gene matches. The germline V gene has CDR1 LNHDA and CDR2 SQIVND (reference sequence). CDR3 nucleotides: TGTGCCAGTAGTCCCCGGGGACAGGGCGGCAATCAGCCCCAGCATTTT. Amino acid sequence: CASSPRGQGGNQPQHF. The full variable domain, its missing parts supplied by reference TRBV19 and TRBJ1-5, is DGGITQSPKYLFRKEGQNVTLSCEQNLNHDAMYWYRQDPGQGLRLIYYSQIVNDFQKGDIAEGYSVSREKKESFPLTVTSAQKNPTAFYLCASSPRGQGGNQPQHFGDGTRLSIL.

The genes are TRBV5-8 and TRBJ2-3; TRBD2 agrees at 16 bases. Trimming at V came to 2 bases and at J to 2 bases, leaving 5 bases not matched to a gene. Germline CDR1 and CDR2: SGHTS and YDEGEE. This CDR3 has 18 amino acids. The CDR3 DNA is TGTGCCAGCAGCTTCTCCGGGACTAGCGGGGGGGTCACAGATACGCAGTATTTT. Its translation is CASSFSGTSGGVTDTQYF.

V gene TRBV29-1 combines with J gene TRBJ2-1, with unresolved D. The CDR3 spans 11 residues. The germline CDR1 and CDR2 sequences are SQVTM and ANQGSEA. Trimming shortened V by 7 bases and J by 6 bases, and 10 bases separated the two germline ends. The CDR3 DNA sequence: TGCAGCGAGGGCAGAGTCAATGAGCAGTTCTTC. Translation gives CSEGRVNEQFF.

The chain combines TRBV5-1 with TRBJ1-3; a possible D gene is TRBD1 (5 bases). This CDR3 region has 12 residues. Germline loops: CDR1 SGHRS, CDR2 YFSETQ. Trimming cost V 10 bases and J 5 bases, with 13 bases left between them. The CDR3 reads CAGLGLRNTIYF. CDR3 nucleotide sequence: TGCGCCGGGCTGGGACTGCGAAACACCATATATTTT.

This chain links TRBV5-1 with TRBJ1-4, with 8 nucleotides matching TRBD1. CDR3 length: 14 amino acids. After removal of 2 bases from V and 6 bases from J, the junction contained 3 bases not matched to a gene. The germline V gene has CDR1 SGHRS and CDR2 YFSETQ. CDR3 coding DNA: TGCGCCAGCAGCTTCGGACAGGGTCATGAAAAACTGTTTTTT. As protein: CASSFGQGHEKLFF.

The rearrangement joins TRBV9 to TRBJ2-7, with a weak D call TRBD2 (5 bases). With 4 bases removed from V and 2 bases from J, the gap between germline ends came to 13 bases. Germline lookup yields CDR1 SGDLS and CDR2 YYNGEE. This CDR3 spans 14 amino acids. The CDR3: CASSLRDGAYEQYF. CDR3 nucleotide sequence: TGTGCCAGCAGCCTGAGGGATGGGGCCTACGAGCAGTACTTC.

The chain is built from TRBV7-3 and TRBJ1-1; maybe TRBD1 (6 bases). CDR3 length: 15 residues. CDR1 and CDR2 from the germline V gene are SGHTA and FQGTGA. Trimming left V 5 bases short and J 1 base short, with 14 bases between. The CDR3 region is CASSPSGAGNTEAFF. The CDR3 DNA follows: TGTGCCAGCAGCCCTTCAGGGGCGGGGAACACTGAAGCTTTCTTT.

V gene TRBV9 combines with J gene TRBJ2-2, with D maybe TRBD2 (6 bases). Trimming pared 0 bases from V and 6 bases from J, leaving 12 bases between. The CDR3 is made up of 15 amino acids. Germline CDR1 is SGDLS and CDR2 is YYNGEE. CDR3 in DNA: TGTGCCAGCAGCGTAGGAAACGGGGAGGCCGGGGAGCTGTTTTTT. Encoded protein: CASSVGNGEAGELFF.

This clone was counted once. The chain couples TRBV4-3 to TRBJ1-1; 10 bases agree with TRBD1. V shed 2 bases, J shed 7 bases, and the junction held 7 bases outside the gene matches. The CDR3 has 15 residues. The germline V gene has CDR1 LGHNA and CDR2 YSLEER. DNA for the CDR3: TGCGCCAGCAGCCAACGGCGGGGACAGGGGAATGAAGCTTTCTTT. As protein: CASSQRRGQGNEAFF.

The gene calls are TRBV27 and TRBJ1-6; TRBD1 matches at 8 bases. The germline V gene encodes CDR1 MNHEY and CDR2 SMNVEV (reference sequence). The junction had 7 bases not matched to a gene; V was cut back by 5 bases and J by 10 bases. The CDR3 sequence is 14 residues long. The CDR3 DNA follows: TGTGCCAGCAGTATCGGGACAGGTTTGTCACCCCTCCACTTT. As protein: CASSIGTGLSPLHF.

The chain joins TRBV25-1 to TRBJ1-5; 8 nucleotides match TRBD1. J lost 4 bases, V lost 7 bases, and 6 bases had no gene match. The germline V gene has CDR1 MGHDK and CDR2 SYGVNS. The CDR3 consists of 14 residues. This CDR3 reads CASIGQGRNQPQHF. CDR3 in DNA: TGTGCCAGCATAGGACAGGGCAGGAATCAGCCCCAGCATTTT.

V and J are TRBV7-8 and TRBJ1-1; a possible D gene is TRBD1 (5 bases). CDR3 size: 14 residues. Germline V gives CDR1 SGHVS, CDR2 FQNEAQ. V was trimmed by 5 bases and J by 7 bases, leaving 17 bases between them. CDR3 in amino acids: CASSPNLRVGEAFF. CDR3 nucleotide sequence: TGTGCCAGCAGCCCCAATCTCAGGGTCGGTGAAGCTTTCTTT.

The CDR3 sequence is CASSLAPSGASTDTQYF. Here the CDR3 DNA reads TGCGCCAGCAGCTTGGCCCCTAGCGGCGCTAGCACAGATACGCAGTATTTT. The chain joins TRBV5-1 to TRBJ2-3, with 7 bases fitting TRBD2. J lost 0 bases, V lost 0 bases, and 7 bases had no gene match. This CDR3 region has 17 residues. Germline V lookup: CDR1 SGHRS, CDR2 YFSETQ.

The chain has TRBV6-1 and TRBJ2-2, with a weak D call TRBD2 (5 bases). This CDR3 region has 16 residues. Germline V CDR1 and CDR2: MNHNS, SASEGT. V was pared by 2 bases and J by 7 bases, with 17 bases between. The CDR3, as DNA: TGTGCCAGCAGTGAAATGTTTGGCTCGGCGGGCGGGGAGCTGTTTTTT. The encoded protein is CASSEMFGSAGGELFF.

The V call is TRBV6-5, the J call TRBJ1-2; TRBD1 matches 8 bases. CDR1 is MNHEY, CDR2 SVGAGI, per germline. The V gene end was trimmed by 5 bases and the J gene end by 6 bases; junction bases not matched to a gene: 8. This CDR3 contains 14 residues. In nucleotides, the CDR3 is TGTGCCAGCAGTCGACAGGGGCTGAAGGATGGCTACACCTTC. It is translated as CASSRQGLKDGYTF.

The sample holds a few counts of this clone. V and J are TRBV30 and TRBJ1-2; the match to TRBD1 covers 7 bases. The CDR3 has 13 residues. Unmatched junction bases numbered 6, after V lost 0 bases and J lost 8 bases. The germline CDR1 and CDR2 sequences are GTSNPN and SVGIG (reference sequence). CDR3 amino acids: CAWSVPQGGGYTF. In nucleotides, the CDR3 is TGTGCCTGGAGTGTACCCCAGGGGGGCGGCTACACCTTC. Full variable domain (missing parts from reference TRBV30 and TRBJ1-2): SQTIHQWPATLVQPVGSPLSLECTVEGTSNPNLYWYRQAAGRGLQLLFYSVGIGQISSEVPQNLSASRPQDRQFILSSKKLLLSDSGFYLCAWSVPQGGGYTFGSGTRLTVV.

The chain joins TRBV19 to TRBJ1-2; 7 positions agree with TRBD1. Trimming removed 4 bases from V and 10 bases from J; junction bases left unmatched: 9. Germline CDR1 LNHDA, CDR2 SQIVND (reference sequence). This CDR3 has 13 amino acids. This CDR3 is CASSTFRQGTYTF. DNA for the CDR3: TGTGCCAGTAGTACCTTCCGACAGGGAACCTACACCTTC.

The chain uses TRBV5-1 and TRBJ2-7; a weak D match, TRBD1 (6 bases). This CDR3 contains 13 residues. Germline-derived CDR1 and CDR2 are SGHRS and YFSETQ. V lost 4 bases, J lost 3 bases, and 11 bases lay in between. The CDR3 DNA sequence: TGCGCCAGCAGCACGCAGGGGAACTACGAGCAGTACTTC. As protein: CASSTQGNYEQYF.

The chain recombines TRBV9 with TRBJ2-7; D might be TRBD2 (6 bases). The CDR3 has 17 amino acids. Germline V gene data show CDR1 as SGDLS and CDR2 as YYNGEE. The V end was cut by 0 bases, the J end by 0 bases, with 16 bases between. The DNA of the CDR3 is TGTGCCAGCAGCGTAGGGGGAACTTGGGGGGACTCCTACGAGCAGTACTTC. Encoded protein: CASSVGGTWGDSYEQYF.

This chain joins TRBV6-1 and TRBJ2-7; no clear D. The germline V gene encodes CDR1 MNHNS and CDR2 SASEGT. The V end lost 1 base, the J end lost 4 bases, and 8 bases lay between the germline ends. This CDR3 spans 13 amino acids. CDR3 in DNA: TGTGCCAGCAGTGAAGATCGTCGGTACGAGCAGTACTTC. Amino acid sequence: CASSEDRRYEQYF.

This rearrangement joins TRBV7-9 to TRBJ2-7; D is possibly TRBD2 (6 bases). This CDR3 is built from 11 residues. Per germline, CDR1 SEHNR and CDR2 FQNEAQ (reference sequence). Trimming cost V 5 bases and J 7 bases, with 9 bases left between them. The CDR3, as DNA: TGTGCCAGCAGCCTCCGGGAGGAGCAGTACTTC. This codes for CASSLREEQYF.

Here the CDR3 DNA reads TGTGCCAGCAGCCCCTGGCGGGGGGGCCTGTACGAGCAGTACTTC. This translates into CASSPWRGGLYEQYF. The rearrangement joins TRBV7-9 to TRBJ2-7, with 9 bases matching TRBD2. The CDR3 runs to 15 residues. Germline loops: CDR1 SEHNR, CDR2 FQNEAQ (reference sequence). After removal of 5 bases from V and 4 bases from J, the junction contained 9 bases not matched to a gene.

V gene TRBV7-8 combines with J gene TRBJ2-3; D perhaps matches TRBD1 (6 bases). The germline CDR1 and CDR2 sequences are SGHVS and FQNEAQ. The CDR3 totals 14 residues. V was pared by 5 bases and J by 3 bases, with 12 bases between. The DNA for the CDR3 is TGTGCCAGCAGCACCAGGACAGAAACAGATACGCAGTATTTT. It encodes CASSTRTETDTQYF.

J is TRBJ1-5 and V is TRBV28, with a tentative D call TRBD1 (5 bases). Germline CDR1 MDHEN, CDR2 SYDVKM. The CDR3 is made up of 15 amino acids. Trimming took off 3 bases at V and 4 bases at J, with 13 bases between the two ends. The CDR3 DNA reads as TGTGCCAGCAGTTTTAGAGGCCAGGGTAATCAGCCCCAGCATTTT. This translates into CASSFRGQGNQPQHF.

The chain links TRBV29-1 to TRBJ2-1, with D hard to call. This CDR3 is 14 amino acids long. Germline values: CDR1 SQVTM, CDR2 ANQGSEA. V was cut by 1 base and J by 0 bases, with 7 bases left in between. This CDR3 is CSVEVRHSYNEQFF. DNA for the CDR3: TGCAGCGTTGAAGTGAGGCACTCCTACAATGAGCAGTTCTTC.

V usage is TRBV5-1 and J usage is TRBJ2-3; 11 bases map to TRBD2. Germline V gene sequence: CDR1 SGHRS, CDR2 YFSETQ. After removal of 1 base from V and 0 bases from J, the junction contained 7 bases not matched to a gene. The CDR3 extends over 18 amino acids. The CDR3, as DNA: TGCGCCAGCAGCTTGAGGCCTAGCGGGGGGACTAGCACAGATACGCAGTATTTT. It encodes CASSLRPSGGTSTDTQYF.